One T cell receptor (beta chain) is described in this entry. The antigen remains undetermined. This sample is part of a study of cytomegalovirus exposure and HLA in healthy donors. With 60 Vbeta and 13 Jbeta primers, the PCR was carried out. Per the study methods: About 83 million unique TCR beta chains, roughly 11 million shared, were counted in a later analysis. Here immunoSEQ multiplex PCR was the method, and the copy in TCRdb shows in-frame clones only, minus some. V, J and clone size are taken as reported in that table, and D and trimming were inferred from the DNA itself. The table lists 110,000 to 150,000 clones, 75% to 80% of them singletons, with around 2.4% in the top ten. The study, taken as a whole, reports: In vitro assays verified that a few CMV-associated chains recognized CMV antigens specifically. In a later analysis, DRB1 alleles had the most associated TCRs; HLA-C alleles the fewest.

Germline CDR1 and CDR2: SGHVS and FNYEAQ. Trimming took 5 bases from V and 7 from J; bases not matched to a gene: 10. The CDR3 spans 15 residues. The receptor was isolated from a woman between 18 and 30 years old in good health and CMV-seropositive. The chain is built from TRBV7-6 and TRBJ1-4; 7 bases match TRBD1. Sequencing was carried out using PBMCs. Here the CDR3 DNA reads TGTGCCAGCAGCGCGACCGGGACAGTCACTGAAAAACTGTTTTTT. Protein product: CASSATGTVTEKLFF.